In this sample, the clone carrying this T cell receptor (beta chain) turned up a few times. This record comes from a study of cytomegalovirus exposure and HLA in healthy donors. The CDR3 runs 17 residues. With 4 bases clipped from V and 0 bases from J, the junction kept 9 bases outside the gene matches. The V gene's germline CDR1 is SEHNR and CDR2 FQNEAQ (reference sequence). The PCR employed 60 Vbeta primers together with 13 Jbeta primers. Here immunoSEQ multiplex PCR was the method, and the copy in TCRdb shows in-frame clones only, minus some. Here the sample spans some 120,000 clones, less than 85% being singletons.

Sequencing was performed on PBMCs. The chain has TRBV7-9 and TRBJ1-3; 7 positions match TRBD1. This clonotype originated in a female donor in good health and CMV-seronegative. CDR3 protein: CASSSNRDSYSGNTIYF. DNA for the CDR3: TGTGCCAGCAGCTCGAATCGGGACAGCTACTCTGGAAACACCATATATTTT.